This entry features one TCR beta chain sequence. The study drew participants aged about 18 to 89 years from 20 to 30 US areas. This CDR3 spans 14 amino acids. Germline CDR1 PRHDT, CDR2 FYEKMQ (reference sequence). V lost 3 bases, J lost 4 bases, and 12 bases lay in between. Authors' analysis steps: Estimation of nucleated cell counts was performed using reference gene primer amplification. The table came from immunoSEQ multiplex PCR; TCRdb's copy has only in-frame clones and leaves some out. V and J calls and clone size are copied from that table; D and trimming were computed from the DNA. The sample has 340,000 or so clones, 80% to 90% seen once. This sample is part of a study of blood T cell repertoires in COVID-19. For the study at large: T cells, B-cell-depleted T cells, or PBMCs supplied cDNA or gDNA.

Sequenced input: PBMCs or T cells enriched from blood (not recorded which). V gene TRBV13 combines with J gene TRBJ1-2; D is unclear. The sequence came from a middle-aged woman with acute COVID-19. DNA of the CDR3: TGTGCCAGCAGCTTCCGGGGTTCTTTCTATGGCTACACCTTC. Protein sequence: CASSFRGSFYGYTF.